The clone carrying this T cell receptor (beta chain) occurred once. No antigen is known for it. The data were obtained in a study of CD8+ T cells in alopecia areata. Study-wide background: Oral tofacitinib (5 to 10 mg twice daily) was administered to treated patients. Notes on the study in general: One nonresponder makes the tie between baseline CD8+ expansion and response uncertain. Tofacitinib significantly lowered scalp clonality and expanded CD8+ clones among the top 100.

The treatment denotes: oral pan-JAK inhibitor, 5-10 mg twice daily. The junction had 10 bases not matched to a gene; V was cut back by 2 bases and J by 13 bases. This CDR3 spans 15 amino acids. The germline V gene encodes CDR1 LNHNV and CDR2 YYDKDF (reference sequence). Extracted RNA was reverse transcribed, and the resulting cDNA served as sequencing template. Assay used: immunoSEQ multiplex PCR; TCRdb lists only in-frame clones, some missing. Here the sample spans hundreds of thousands of clones, 66% being singletons. The chain links TRBV15 to TRBJ1-6; 8 bases align to TRBD1. The sample here was CD4+ T cells sorted from blood, taken between weeks 43 and 45, from a patient treated with tofacitinib. This sequence was found in a human donor with alopecia areata. In nucleotides, the CDR3 is TGTGCCACCAGCAGAAGGGACAGGCTAGACTTGCCCCTCCACTTT. Translating it yields CATSRRDRLDLPLHF. Supplemented by reference TRBV15 and TRBJ1-6, the full variable domain reads DAMVIQNPRYQVTQFGKPVTLSCSQTLNHNVMYWYQQKSSQAPKLLFHYYDKDFNNEADTPDNFQSRRPNTSFCFLDIRSPGLGDTAMYLCATSRRDRLDLPLHFGNGTRLTVT.